The 2 T cell receptor beta chains presented below share a single source sample, sequenced in a study of blood T cells in healthy people across ages. Alongside a J-beta primer mix, a sample-barcoded 5' primer served in a second PCR lasting about 6 to 12 cycles. Each CDR3 protein is one row after TCRdb ran MiXCR on the 5' RACE reads. Of more than 900,000 distinct CDR3 sequences in the sample, just under 30% were seen once. These sequences were also reported in another study, on T cells of mothers and their children.

Material: blood. Receptors were obtained from a woman aged 35 to 49 in good health.

This chain uses TRBV20-1 with TRBJ2-2; D not resolved. CDR3 length equals 14 residues. Germline CDR1 reads DFQATT; CDR2 reads SNEGSKA (reference sequence). The V end lost 3 bases, the J end lost 0 bases, and 8 bases lay between the germline ends. For the CDR3, the DNA is TGCAGTGCTAGGCACAAGGCGAACACCGGGGAGCTGTTTTTT. Its protein is CSARHKANTGELFF.

The chain employs TRBV19 and TRBJ1-5; D remains ambiguous. The CDR3 has 13 residues. From germline, CDR1 is LNHDA and CDR2 SQIVND (reference sequence). V was shortened by 0 bases and J by 11 bases, with 11 bases between the two germline ends. The CDR3 nucleotides are TGTGCCAGTAGTATAGACCCAAAAAGGGCCCAGCATTTT. It specifies CASSIDPKRAQHF.